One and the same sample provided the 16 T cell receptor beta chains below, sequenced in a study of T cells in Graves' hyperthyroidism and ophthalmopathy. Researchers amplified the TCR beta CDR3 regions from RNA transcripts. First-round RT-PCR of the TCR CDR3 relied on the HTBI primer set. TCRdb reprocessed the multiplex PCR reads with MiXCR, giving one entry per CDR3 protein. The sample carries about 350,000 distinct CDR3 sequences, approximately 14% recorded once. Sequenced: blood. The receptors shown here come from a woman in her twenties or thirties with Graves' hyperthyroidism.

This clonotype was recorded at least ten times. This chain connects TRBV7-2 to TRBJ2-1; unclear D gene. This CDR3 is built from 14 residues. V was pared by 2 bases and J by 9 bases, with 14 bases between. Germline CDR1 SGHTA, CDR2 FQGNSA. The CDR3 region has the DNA TGTGCCAGCAGCTTAAGTAGGGCCCTCGGTGAGCAGTTCTTC. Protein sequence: CASSLSRALGEQFF.

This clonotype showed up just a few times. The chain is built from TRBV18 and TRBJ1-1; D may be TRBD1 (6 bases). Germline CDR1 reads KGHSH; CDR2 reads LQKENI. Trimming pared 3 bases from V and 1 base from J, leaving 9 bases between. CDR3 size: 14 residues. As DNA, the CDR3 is TGTGCCAGCTCACCTGAGACAGGGAACACTGAAGCTTTCTTT. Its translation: CASSPETGNTEAFF.

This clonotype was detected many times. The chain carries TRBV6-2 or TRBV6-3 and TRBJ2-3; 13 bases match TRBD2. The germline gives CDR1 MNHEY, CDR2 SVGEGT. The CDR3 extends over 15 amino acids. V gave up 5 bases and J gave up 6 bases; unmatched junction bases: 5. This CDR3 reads CASSTGLAGVDTQYF. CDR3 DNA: TGTGCCAGCAGTACTGGACTAGCGGGAGTGGATACGCAGTATTTT.

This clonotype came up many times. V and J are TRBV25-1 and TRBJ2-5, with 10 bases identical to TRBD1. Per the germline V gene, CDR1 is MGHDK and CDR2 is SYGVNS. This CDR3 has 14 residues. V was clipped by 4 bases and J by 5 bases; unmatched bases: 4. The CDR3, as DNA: TGTGCCAGCAGTGTCGGGACAGGGGTCGAGACCCAGTACTTC. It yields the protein CASSVGTGVETQYF. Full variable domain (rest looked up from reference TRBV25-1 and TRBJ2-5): EADIYQTPRYLVIGTGKKITLECSQTMGHDKMYWYQQDPGMELHLIHYSYGVNSTEKGDLSSESTVSRIRTEHFPLTLESARPSHTSQYLCASSVGTGVETQYFGPGTRLLVL.

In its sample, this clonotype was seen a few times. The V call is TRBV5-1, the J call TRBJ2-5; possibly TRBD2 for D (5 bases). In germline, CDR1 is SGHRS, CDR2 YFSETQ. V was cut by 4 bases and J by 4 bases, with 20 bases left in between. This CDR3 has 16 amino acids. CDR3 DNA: TGCGCCAGCAGCCCCTTAAGAGGACTTCAGCGAGAGACCCAGTACTTC. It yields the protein CASSPLRGLQRETQYF.

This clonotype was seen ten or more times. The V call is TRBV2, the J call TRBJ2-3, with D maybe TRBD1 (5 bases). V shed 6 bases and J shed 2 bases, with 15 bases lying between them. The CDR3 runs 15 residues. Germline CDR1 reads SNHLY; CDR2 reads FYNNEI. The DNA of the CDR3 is TGTGCCAGCAGCTTCCTGCGACAGAACACAGATACGCAGTATTTT. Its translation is CASSFLRQNTDTQYF.

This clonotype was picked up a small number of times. CDR3 in DNA: TGTGCCAGCAGCGCCCAGGGGCGCCGAAGCACAGATACGCAGTATTTT. It yields the protein CASSAQGRRSTDTQYF. V is TRBV7-8 and J is TRBJ2-3, with a weak D call TRBD1 (6 bases). V lost 5 bases, J lost 0 bases, and 15 bases lay in between. Looked up from germline, CDR1 is SGHVS and CDR2 is FQNEAQ. The CDR3 extends over 16 amino acids.

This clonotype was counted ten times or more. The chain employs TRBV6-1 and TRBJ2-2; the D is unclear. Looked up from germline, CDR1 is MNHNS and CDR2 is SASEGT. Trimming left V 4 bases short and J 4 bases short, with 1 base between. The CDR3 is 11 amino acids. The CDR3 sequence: CASSGTGELFF. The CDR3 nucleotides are TGTGCCAGCAGTGGCACCGGGGAGCTGTTTTTT.

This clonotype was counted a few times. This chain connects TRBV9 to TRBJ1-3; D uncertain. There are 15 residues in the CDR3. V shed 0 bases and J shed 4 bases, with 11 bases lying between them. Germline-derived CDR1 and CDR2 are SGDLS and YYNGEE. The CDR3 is CASSVDPSKGNTIYF. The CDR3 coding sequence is TGTGCCAGCAGCGTAGATCCGTCAAAGGGAAACACCATATATTTT. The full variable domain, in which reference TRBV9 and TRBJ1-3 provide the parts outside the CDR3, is DSGVTQTPKHLITATGQRVTLRCSPRSGDLSVYWYQQSLDQGLQFLIQYYNGEERAKGNILERFSAQQFPDLHSELNLSSLELGDSALYFCASSVDPSKGNTIYFGEGSWLTVV.

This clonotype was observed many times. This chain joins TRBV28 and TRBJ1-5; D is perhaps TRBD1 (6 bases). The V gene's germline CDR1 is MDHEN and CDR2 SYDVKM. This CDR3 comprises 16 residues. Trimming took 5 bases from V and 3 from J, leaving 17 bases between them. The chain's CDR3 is CASSPRDIGANQPQHF. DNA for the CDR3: TGTGCCAGCAGTCCTCGGGACATTGGGGCCAATCAGCCCCAGCATTTT.

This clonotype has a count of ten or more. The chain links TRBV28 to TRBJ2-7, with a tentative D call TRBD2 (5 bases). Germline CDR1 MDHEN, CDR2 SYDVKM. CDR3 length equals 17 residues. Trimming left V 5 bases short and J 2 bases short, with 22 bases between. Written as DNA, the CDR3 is TGTGCCAGCAGTCAGACCCCATGGGCGGGTGACCCCTACGAGCAGTACTTC. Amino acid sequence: CASSQTPWAGDPYEQYF.

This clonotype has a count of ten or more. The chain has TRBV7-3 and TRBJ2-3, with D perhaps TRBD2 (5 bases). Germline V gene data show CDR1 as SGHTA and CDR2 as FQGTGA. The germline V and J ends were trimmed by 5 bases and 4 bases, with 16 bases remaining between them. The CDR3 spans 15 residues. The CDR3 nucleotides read TGTGCCAGCAGCACCTCTGGTGGGAGAGCAGATACGCAGTATTTT. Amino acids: CASSTSGGRADTQYF.

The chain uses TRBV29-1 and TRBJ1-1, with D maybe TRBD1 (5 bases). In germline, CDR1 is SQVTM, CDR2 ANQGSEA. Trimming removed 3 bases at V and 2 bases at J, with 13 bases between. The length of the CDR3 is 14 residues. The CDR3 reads CSVDTRVGNTEAFF. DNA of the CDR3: TGCAGCGTTGACACCAGGGTCGGTAACACTGAAGCTTTCTTT. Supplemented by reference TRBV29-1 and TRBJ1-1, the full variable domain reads SAVISQKPSRDICQRGTSLTIQCQVDSQVTMMFWYRQQPGQSLTLIATANQGSEATYESGFVIDKFPISRPNLTFSTLTVSNMSPEDSSIYLCSVDTRVGNTEAFFGQGTRLTVV.

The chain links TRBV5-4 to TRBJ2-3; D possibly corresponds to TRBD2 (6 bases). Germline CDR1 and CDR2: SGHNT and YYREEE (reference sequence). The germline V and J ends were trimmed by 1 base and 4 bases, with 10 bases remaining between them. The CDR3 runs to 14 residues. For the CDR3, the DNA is TGTGCCAGCAGCTTGATAACGGGAGCAGATACGCAGTATTTT. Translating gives CASSLITGADTQYF.

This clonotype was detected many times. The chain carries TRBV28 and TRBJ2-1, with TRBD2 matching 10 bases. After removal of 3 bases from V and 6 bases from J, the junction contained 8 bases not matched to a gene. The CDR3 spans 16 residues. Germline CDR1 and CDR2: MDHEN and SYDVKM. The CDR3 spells CASSFQRTSGFNEQFF. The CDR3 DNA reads TGTGCCAGCAGTTTTCAGAGGACTAGCGGATTCAATGAGCAGTTCTTC.

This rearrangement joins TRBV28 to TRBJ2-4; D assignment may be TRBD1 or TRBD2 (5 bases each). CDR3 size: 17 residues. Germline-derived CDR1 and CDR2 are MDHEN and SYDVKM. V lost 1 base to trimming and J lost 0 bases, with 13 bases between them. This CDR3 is CASSLSALGPAKNIQYF. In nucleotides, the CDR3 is TGTGCCAGCAGTTTATCCGCCCTGGGACCAGCCAAAAACATTCAGTACTTC. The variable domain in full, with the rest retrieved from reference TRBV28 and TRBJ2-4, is DVKVTQSSRYLVKRTGEKVFLECVQDMDHENMFWYRQDPGLGLRLIYFSYDVKMKEKGDIPEGYSVSREKKERFSLILESASTNQTSMYLCASSLSALGPAKNIQYFGAGTRLSVL.